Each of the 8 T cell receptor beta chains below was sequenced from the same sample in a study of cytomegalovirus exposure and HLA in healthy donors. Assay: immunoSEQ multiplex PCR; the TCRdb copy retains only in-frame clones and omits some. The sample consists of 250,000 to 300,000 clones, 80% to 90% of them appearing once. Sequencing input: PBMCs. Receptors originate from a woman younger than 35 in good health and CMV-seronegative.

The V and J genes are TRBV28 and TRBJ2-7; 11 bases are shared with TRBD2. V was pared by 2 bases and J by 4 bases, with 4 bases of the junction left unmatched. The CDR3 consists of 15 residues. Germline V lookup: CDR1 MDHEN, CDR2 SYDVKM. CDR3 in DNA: TGTGCCAGCAGTTTACCTAGCGGGGGGATTTACGAGCAGTACTTC. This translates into CASSLPSGGIYEQYF.

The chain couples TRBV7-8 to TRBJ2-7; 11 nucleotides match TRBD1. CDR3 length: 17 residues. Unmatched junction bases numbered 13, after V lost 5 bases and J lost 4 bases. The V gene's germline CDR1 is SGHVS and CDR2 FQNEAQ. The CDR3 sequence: CASSPLYIGTGGYEQYF. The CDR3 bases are TGTGCCAGCAGCCCTCTCTATATTGGGACAGGGGGGTACGAGCAGTACTTC.

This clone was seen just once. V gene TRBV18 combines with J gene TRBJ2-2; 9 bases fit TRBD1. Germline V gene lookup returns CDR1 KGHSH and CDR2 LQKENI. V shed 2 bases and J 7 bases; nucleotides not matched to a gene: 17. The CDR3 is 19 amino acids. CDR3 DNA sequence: TGTGCCAGCTCACCAATCACCAATTGGAGGGACAGGGCAATCGGGGAGCTGTTTTTT. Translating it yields CASSPITNWRDRAIGELFF.

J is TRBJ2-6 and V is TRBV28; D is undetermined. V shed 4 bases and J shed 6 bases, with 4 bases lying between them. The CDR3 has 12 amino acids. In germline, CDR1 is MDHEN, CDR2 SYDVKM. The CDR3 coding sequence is TGTGCCAGCAGTTCCATGGCCAACGTCCTGACTTTC. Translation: CASSSMANVLTF.

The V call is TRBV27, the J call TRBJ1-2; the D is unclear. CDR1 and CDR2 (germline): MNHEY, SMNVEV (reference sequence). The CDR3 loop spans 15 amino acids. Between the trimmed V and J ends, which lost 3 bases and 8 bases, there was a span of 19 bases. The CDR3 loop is CASSFSPASVGGYTF. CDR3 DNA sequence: TGTGCCAGCAGTTTCTCCCCAGCCTCGGTGGGCGGCTACACCTTC.

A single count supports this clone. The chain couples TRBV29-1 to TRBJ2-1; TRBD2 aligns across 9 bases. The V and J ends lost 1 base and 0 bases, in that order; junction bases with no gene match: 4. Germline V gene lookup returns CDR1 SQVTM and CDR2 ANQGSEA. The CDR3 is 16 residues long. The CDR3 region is CSVEGARGGSYNEQFF. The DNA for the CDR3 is TGCAGCGTTGAAGGCGCGCGGGGGGGCTCCTACAATGAGCAGTTCTTC.

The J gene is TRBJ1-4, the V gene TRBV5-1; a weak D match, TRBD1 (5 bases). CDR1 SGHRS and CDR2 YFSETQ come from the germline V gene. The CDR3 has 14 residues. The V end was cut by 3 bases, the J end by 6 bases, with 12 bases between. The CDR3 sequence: CASSSGVLDEKLFF. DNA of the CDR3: TGCGCCAGCAGCTCGGGGGTCTTGGATGAAAAACTGTTTTTT. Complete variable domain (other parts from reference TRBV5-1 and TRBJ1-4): KAGVTQTPRYLIKTRGQQVTLSCSPISGHRSVSWYQQTPGQGLQFLFEYFSETQRNKGNFPGRFSGRQFSNSRSEMNVSTLELGDSALYLCASSSGVLDEKLFFGSGTQLSVL.

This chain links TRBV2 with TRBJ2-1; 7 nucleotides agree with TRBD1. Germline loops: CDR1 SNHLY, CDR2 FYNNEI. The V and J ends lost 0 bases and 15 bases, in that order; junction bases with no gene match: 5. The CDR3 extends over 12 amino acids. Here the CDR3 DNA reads TGTGCCAGCAGTGAAGCAGACAGGGATCGGTTCTTC. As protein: CASSEADRDRFF.